These T cell receptor beta chains were read from a single sample in a study of T cells in Graves' hyperthyroidism and ophthalmopathy. Via MiXCR, TCRdb re-called the multiplex PCR reads, giving one row per CDR3 protein. This table holds fewer than 500,000 distinct CDR3 sequences, 13% found once. Sequencing was performed on blood. These receptors came from a man in his thirties or forties with Graves' hyperthyroidism that later progressed to Graves' ophthalmopathy. CDR3s include the opening cysteine and the closing phenylalanine or tryptophan. The order of the fields is J gene, clone size, V gene, D gene, CDR3 DNA, CDR3 protein. D genes are given only for firm matches. Size values are once, few and many counts, or a class for expanded clones, and some rows have none.

TRBJ2-3,many,TRBV5-1,.,TGCGCCAGCAGCTTAGTGCAGCCGGCGGATACGCAGTATTTT,CASSLVQPADTQYF
TRBJ1-5,many,TRBV2,TRBD1,TGTGCCAGCAGTTCAACAGGGGGCACTCAGCCCCAGCATTTT,CASSSTGGTQPQHF
TRBJ1-2,many,TRBV28,.,TGTGCCAGCAGTATTGGCACGGGGAACTTTAACTATGGCTACACCTTC,CASSIGTGNFNYGYTF
TRBJ2-5,many,TRBV7-2,TRBD1,TGTGCCAGCAGCACGGGACAGGGGTTTAGGGAGACCCAGTACTTC,CASSTGQGFRETQYF
TRBJ2-5,few,TRBV5-4,TRBD1,TGCGCCAGCAGACAGACAGGGTACCAAGAGACCCAGTACTTC,CASRQTGYQETQYF
TRBJ1-3,many,TRBV20-1,.,TGCAGTGCTAGTTACAGGCCAAACTCTGGAAACACCATATATTTT,CSASYRPNSGNTIYF
TRBJ1-5,many,TRBV12-3/TRBV12-4,.,TGTGCCAGCGCGGGGAAGGGAGTATGGCAGCCCCAGCATTTT,CASAGKGVWQPQHF
TRBJ2-5,few,TRBV7-9,.,TGTGCCACCCAATTGGGGGTCGGAGAGACCCAGTACTTC,CATQLGVGETQYF
TRBJ1-2,few,TRBV6-7,TRBD1,TGTGCCAGCAGGGGGACAGGGGAAAAAGGCTACACCTTC,CASRGTGEKGYTF
TRBJ2-7,few,TRBV7-8,.,TGTGCCAGCAGCCCCCGGAGGTTGAGCTCCTACGAGCAGTACTTC,CASSPRRLSSYEQYF
TRBJ1-5,many,TRBV6-1,TRBD1,TGTGCCAGCAGTCGGGACAGGAATTTCAATCAGCCCCAGCATTTT,CASSRDRNFNQPQHF
TRBJ1-1,few,TRBV6-4,.,TGTGCCAGCAGTGACTCTGAAACCTCGGAGGCTTTCTTT,CASSDSETSEAFF
TRBJ2-5,.,TRBV5-6,TRBD1,TGTGCCAGCAGCTTTGGGACAGGGACGATGAAGACCCAGTACTTC,CASSFGTGTMKTQYF
TRBJ2-1,.,TRBV28,.,TGTGCCAGCAGTTTGTTATATCGGACCCACAATGAGCAGTTCTTC,CASSLLYRTHNEQFF
TRBJ2-3,many,TRBV12-3/TRBV12-4,TRBD2,TGTGCCAGCAGTCTACTAGCGGGGGAGGGAGATACGCAGTATTTT,CASSLLAGEGDTQYF
TRBJ1-3,few,TRBV28,.,TGTGCCAGCAGTTCTAGCCAGCCTGGAAACACCATATATTTT,CASSSSQPGNTIYF
TRBJ1-6,many,TRBV12-5,TRBD1,TGTGCTAGTGGTAACTACAGGGGGCCCAATTCACCCCTCCACTTT,CASGNYRGPNSPLHF
TRBJ2-2,many,TRBV28,.,TGTGCCAGCAGTTTACTTGGGGGGCAAGGCGGGGAGCTGTTTTTT,CASSLLGGQGGELFF
TRBJ2-7,.,TRBV14,.,TGTGCCAGCAGCCAAGAATCGACGAGCTCCTACGAGCAGTACTTC,CASSQESTSSYEQYF
TRBJ1-4,many,TRBV2,TRBD1,TGTGCCAGCAGTGACAGGGGGCGGGATGAAAAACTGTTTTTT,CASSDRGRDEKLFF
TRBJ1-1,many,TRBV6-1,.,TGTGCCAGCAATCCGAGCACTATGGAGACTGAAGCTTTCTTT,CASNPSTMETEAFF
TRBJ2-7,.,TRBV5-5,.,TGTGCCAGCAAAGACGGATTTACCTACGAGCAGTACTTC,CASKDGFTYEQYF
TRBJ2-7,.,TRBV15,.,TGTGCCACCAGCAGTGTTCTGGGGGAGCAGTACTTC,CATSSVLGEQYF
TRBJ2-4,many,TRBV28,.,TGTGCCAGTCTCACAAGGGGCGACATTCAGTACTTC,CASLTRGDIQYF
TRBJ1-1,many,TRBV5-1,.,TGCGCCAGCAGCTTGGGTTCCAACACTGAAGCTTTCTTT,CASSLGSNTEAFF
TRBJ1-1,.,TRBV18,TRBD1,TGTGCCAGCTCACCAACTACAGGGGGGAACACTGAAGCTTTCTTT,CASSPTTGGNTEAFF
TRBJ1-2,.,TRBV7-9,TRBD1,TGTGCCAGCAGCCCCCCCGGGACAGGCTTCTATGGCTACACCTTC,CASSPPGTGFYGYTF
TRBJ2-1,many,TRBV9,.,TGTGCCAGCAGCGTAGGAAATTACAATGAGCAGTTCTTC,CASSVGNYNEQFF
TRBJ2-3,many,TRBV27,TRBD2,TGTGCCAGCAGTCCAGGACTAGCGGGGGACAACCGGATAGATACGCAGTATTTT,CASSPGLAGDNRIDTQYF
TRBJ2-1,.,TRBV4-1,.,TGCGCCAGCAGCCAAGATTGGCTAGCGAACAATGAGCAGTTCTTC,CASSQDWLANNEQFF
TRBJ2-5,few,TRBV20-1,.,TGCAGTGAAGTACGGGAGACCCAGTACTTC,CSEVRETQYF
TRBJ1-2,.,TRBV5-6,.,TGTGCCAGCAGCTCGGACTTTCTCTATAACTATGGCTACACCTTC,CASSSDFLYNYGYTF
TRBJ2-7,many,TRBV12-3/TRBV12-4,.,TGTGCCAGCAGTCAAGCCTTGGGGGCCTACGAGCAGTACTTC,CASSQALGAYEQYF
TRBJ1-5,many,TRBV28,.,TGTGCCAGCAGTCGCCGCGGGTACGGAGCCCAGCATTTT,CASSRRGYGAQHF
TRBJ2-5,many,TRBV20-1,.,TGCAGTGGTGGTACATTCCAAGAGACCCAGTACTTC,CSGGTFQETQYF
TRBJ1-5,.,TRBV24-1,.,TGTGCCACCAGTGATGCGATAGGCTATAGCAATCAGCCCCAGCATTTT,CATSDAIGYSNQPQHF
TRBJ1-5,.,TRBV19,.,TGTGCCAGTAGTATTGGTTTGCTCAGCAATCAGCCCCAGCATTTT,CASSIGLLSNQPQHF
TRBJ1-1,many,TRBV20-1,.,TGCAGTGCTATTGAGGGGGGAGACACTGAAGCTTTCTTT,CSAIEGGDTEAFF